This T cell receptor (beta chain) was obtained from a study of shared clonotypes between healthy human individuals. Germline V CDR1 and CDR2: MNHNY, SVGAGI (reference sequence). The length of the CDR3 is 13 residues. V was pared by 9 bases and J by 4 bases, with 13 bases between. The method was immunoSEQ multiplex PCR; TCRdb's version includes in-frame clones alone and lacks a portion of them. The table lists 1,400,000 or so clones, approximately 98.5% of them singletons. Source material: naive CD4+ T cells sorted from blood. Regarding subset: CD45RA+ positively selected. This receptor was taken from a man aged 30 to 39 in good health. The chain joins TRBV6-6 to TRBJ1-5, with D tentatively TRBD1 (6 bases). The CDR3 coding sequence is TGTGCCAGTCGTCGGGGGCCTAATCAGCCCCAGCATTTT. Translating gives CASRRGPNQPQHF.